This entry lists 27 T cell receptor beta chains sequenced from one sample in a study of blood T cells in healthy people across ages (dated by TCRdb to about 2015). Receptors were amplified or captured by 5' RACE. Instrument used: Illumina HiSeq 2500. A second PCR of about 7 to 12 cycles was run with a J-beta primer mix and a sample-barcoded 5' primer. TCRdb applied fastp at Q25 and MiXCR to the public reads, then kept only in-frame beta chains. Rows with one shared CDR3 protein collapse into an entry with the most common genes and DNA. The sample includes under 950,000 distinct CDR3 sequences, with over 20% observed a single time. The ten largest account for 20% to 25% of the sample. Sequenced sample: blood. These receptors were obtained from a man aged 70-80 years in good health.

This clonotype appeared a few times. V is TRBV12-3 or TRBV12-4 and J is TRBJ2-5; 7 bases match TRBD2. V dropped 3 bases and J dropped 5; count of bases not matched to a gene: 6. This CDR3 region has 14 residues. In DNA form, the CDR3 reads TGTGCCAGCAGTTTGGGAGGGCAGGGCGAGACCCAGTACTTC. The encoded protein is CASSLGGQGETQYF.

This clonotype was seen a few times. The V call is TRBV12-3 or TRBV12-4, the J call TRBJ1-4; D gene unclear. V gave up 1 base and J gave up 7 bases, with 13 bases separating them. The length of the CDR3 is 15 residues. CDR3 nucleotides: TGTGCCAGCAGTTTAGGGGGATTTGTGGGTGAAAAACTGTTTTTT. It codes for CASSLGGFVGEKLFF.

Only a few counts were recorded for this clonotype. The J gene is TRBJ1-2, the V gene TRBV7-9, with 8 nucleotides matching TRBD1. The germline V gene has CDR1 SEHNR and CDR2 FQNEAQ (reference sequence). With V trimmed by 10 bases and J by 4 bases, 11 bases remained unmatched. The CDR3 length is 14 residues. CDR3 sequence (DNA): TGTGCCATCCAATTGGGGACAGGATTCTATGGCTACACCTTC. Translation gives CAIQLGTGFYGYTF.

This clonotype came up a few times. The chain uses TRBV6-5 and TRBJ1-2, with TRBD1 matching over 9 bases. CDR3 size: 15 residues. Germline V lookup: CDR1 MNHEY, CDR2 SVGAGI. V shed 0 bases, J shed 10 bases, and the junction held 9 bases outside the gene matches. Here the CDR3 DNA reads TGTGCCAGCAGTTACTCTTTCACAGGGGGCAGTGACTACACCTTC. Residues: CASSYSFTGGSDYTF.

The genes are TRBV6-5 and TRBJ2-5; D gene unclear. Germline CDR1 is MNHEY and CDR2 is SVGAGI. The CDR3 loop spans 13 amino acids. The V end lost 7 bases, the J end lost 1 base, and 10 bases lay between the germline ends. The CDR3 region is CASNMGSQETQYF. CDR3 in DNA: TGTGCCAGCAACATGGGGTCCCAAGAGACCCAGTACTTC.

Only a few counts were recorded for this clonotype. The rearrangement links TRBV12-3 or TRBV12-4 to TRBJ2-5; D might be TRBD1 or TRBD2, each matching 6 bases. Judging by the DNA end, TRBJ2-1 fits better; the J call may be wrong. The CDR3 runs to 15 residues. CDR3 DNA sequence: TGTGCCAGCAGTTTAGTATGGGGGCGGGGCAATGAGCAGTTCTTC. It yields the protein CASSLVWGRGNEQFF.

The chain couples TRBV27 to TRBJ2-7, with 7 bases lining up with TRBD2. The CDR3 is 13 residues long. The V and J ends lost 6 bases and 3 bases, in that order; junction bases with no gene match: 5. The germline CDR1 and CDR2 sequences are MNHEY and SMNVEV (reference sequence). Written as DNA, the CDR3 is TGTGCCAGCAGGGAGCGGGGCGTCTACGAGCAGTACTTC. Its protein product is CASRERGVYEQYF.

This clonotype came up a few times. This chain uses TRBV7-2 with TRBJ2-1; 9 bases agree with TRBD2. Germline V lookup: CDR1 SGHTA, CDR2 FQGNSA. The CDR3 runs to 15 residues. J lost 5 bases, V lost 3 bases, and 5 bases had no gene match. The CDR3 sequence: CASSFSGGPNNEQFF. The CDR3 coding sequence is TGTGCCAGCAGCTTTAGCGGGGGACCAAACAATGAGCAGTTCTTC.

Worth noting for this clonotype: A clone one base away is much larger, so this may be a read error. This chain connects TRBV7-8 to TRBJ2-7, with D hard to call. Germline CDR1 and CDR2: SGHVS and FQNEAQ. This CDR3 comprises 15 residues. The CDR3 reads CARSLVAGPSYEQYF. CDR3 bases: TGTGCCCGCAGCTTAGTGGCAGGACCCTCCTACGAGCAGTACTTC.

The table lists this clonotype with many counts. The chain carries TRBV4-3 and TRBJ2-3; 9 bases are shared with TRBD2. CDR1 is LGHNA and CDR2 is YSLEER in the germline V gene. This CDR3 is 18 amino acids long. The V and J ends lost 0 bases and 3 bases, in that order; junction bases with no gene match: 10. The chain's CDR3 is CASSQDLASGIYTDTQYF. CDR3 nucleotide sequence: TGCGCCAGCAGCCAAGATTTGGCTAGCGGGATTTATACAGATACGCAGTATTTT.

This clonotype has only a few counts. The chain combines TRBV12-3 or TRBV12-4 with TRBJ2-2; 13 bases align to TRBD2. Unmatched junction bases numbered 11, after V lost 6 bases and J lost 4 bases. The CDR3 contains 18 residues. CDR3 DNA: TGTGCCAGCAGCTACCGGACTAGCGGGAGAATCCGCACCGGGGAGCTGTTTTTT. Amino acid sequence: CASSYRTSGRIRTGELFF.

This clonotype has more than one count but fewer than ten. This sequence joins TRBV28 and TRBJ1-2, with D tentatively TRBD1 (6 bases). Germline lookup yields CDR1 MDHEN and CDR2 SYDVKM. V gave up 4 bases and J gave up 1 base, with 16 bases separating them. The CDR3 extends over 16 amino acids. The CDR3, as DNA: TGTGCCAGCAGTTCTCTAAGGACAGCAGTTAACTATGGCTACACCTTC. This translates into CASSSLRTAVNYGYTF.

Only a few counts were recorded for this clonotype. The rearrangement uses TRBV12-3 or TRBV12-4 and TRBJ1-2, with a weak D call TRBD1 (6 bases). Trimming took off 7 bases at V and 4 bases at J, with 10 bases between the two ends. The CDR3 consists of 12 residues. As DNA, the CDR3 is TGTGCCAGCACTAAACAGGGCTATGGCTACACCTTC. This gives the protein CASTKQGYGYTF.

This clonotype showed up just a few times. The genes are TRBV11-2 and TRBJ2-7; D unclear. Trimming took 1 base from V and 4 from J, leaving 8 bases between them. This CDR3 has 13 amino acids. Germline CDR1 and CDR2: SGHAT and FQNNGV. The CDR3 region is CASSLGLGYEQYF. As DNA, the CDR3 is TGTGCCAGCAGCTTAGGGCTGGGATACGAGCAGTACTTC.

This chain links TRBV12-3 or TRBV12-4 with TRBJ2-5, with 8 positions matching TRBD1. The CDR3 is 13 amino acids. V was pared by 6 bases and J by 5 bases, with 5 bases of the junction left unmatched. The CDR3 protein is CASRRTGLETQYF. The CDR3 bases are TGTGCCAGCAGGCGGACAGGGTTGGAGACCCAGTACTTC.

The V gene is TRBV27, the J gene TRBJ2-5; a possible D gene is TRBD1 (6 bases). Germline V gives CDR1 MNHEY, CDR2 SMNVEV (reference sequence). With 4 bases removed from V and 5 bases from J, the gap between germline ends came to 17 bases. The CDR3 runs 15 residues. CDR3 nucleotides: TGTGCCAGCAGTTCCTCCGGGACATGGGGGGAGACCCAGTACTTC. Translating gives CASSSSGTWGETQYF.

CDR3 nucleotides: TGTGCCAGCAGCCCCAGGGGGCTTCACAATGAGCAGTTCTTC. It yields the protein CASSPRGLHNEQFF. The rearrangement uses TRBV27 and TRBJ2-1; 8 nucleotides agree with TRBD1. CDR1 and CDR2 from the germline V gene are MNHEY and SMNVEV (reference sequence). There are 14 residues in the CDR3. Trimming removed 6 bases from V and 5 bases from J; junction bases left unmatched: 6.

This clonotype was observed at least ten times. The chain links TRBV24-1 to TRBJ2-3, with 8 bases aligning to TRBD2. The V gene end was trimmed by 9 bases and the J gene end by 1 base; junction bases not matched to a gene: 11. CDR1 is KGHDR, CDR2 SFDVKD, per germline. This CDR3 has 16 residues. The CDR3 sequence is CATDLNQTSGTDTQYF. The CDR3 nucleotides read TGTGCCACCGACCTCAATCAGACTAGCGGCACAGATACGCAGTATTTT.

The chain couples TRBV6-5 to TRBJ1-4; D gene ambiguous. From germline, CDR1 is MNHEY and CDR2 SVGAGI. V lost 2 bases, J lost 2 bases, and 9 bases lay in between. This CDR3 contains 15 residues. Here the CDR3 DNA reads TGTGCCAGCAGTTACGAGCTGGGTACTAATGAAAAACTGTTTTTT. This encodes CASSYELGTNEKLFF.

The genes are TRBV21-1 and TRBJ2-7; TRBD2, the D gene given by the table, was not confirmed from the DNA. TRBV21-1 is designated a pseudogene. The CDR3 is made up of 12 amino acids. The CDR3 DNA reads as TGTGCCAGCATCCCCTCCCCCTACGAGCAGTACGTC. Protein product: CASIPSPYEQYV.

The sample holds a few counts of this clonotype. The rearrangement uses TRBV29-1 and TRBJ2-7; D is tentatively TRBD1 or TRBD2 (5 bases each). CDR1 SQVTM and CDR2 ANQGSEA come from the germline V gene. This CDR3 has 11 amino acids. V lost 4 bases, J lost 5 bases, and 9 bases lay in between. The CDR3 DNA follows: TGCAGCGTTGCCGGGGACCACGAGCAGTACTTC. Amino acid sequence: CSVAGDHEQYF.

This clonotype was seen a handful of times. This chain connects TRBV5-1 to TRBJ2-7, with no clear D. Germline V CDR1 and CDR2: SGHRS, YFSETQ. The V gene lost 0 bases and the J gene lost 3 bases, with 7 bases spanning the gap. The CDR3 contains 13 residues. Here the CDR3 reads CASSLAGNYEQYV. CDR3 in DNA: TGCGCCAGCAGCTTGGCCGGCAACTACGAGCAGTACGTC.

This clonotype has at least ten counts. This chain connects TRBV29-1 to TRBJ1-1; maybe TRBD1 (5 bases). The CDR3 covers 13 residues. Germline V gene data show CDR1 as SQVTM and CDR2 as ANQGSEA. V dropped 0 bases and J dropped 3 bases, with 8 bases sitting between them. The CDR3 here is CSVEEPRDTEAFF. CDR3 in DNA: TGCAGCGTTGAAGAGCCCAGGGACACTGAAGCTTTCTTT. The full variable domain, in which reference TRBV29-1 and TRBJ1-1 provide the parts outside the CDR3, is SAVISQKPSRDICQRGTSLTIQCQVDSQVTMMFWYRQQPGQSLTLIATANQGSEATYESGFVIDKFPISRPNLTFSTLTVSNMSPEDSSIYLCSVEEPRDTEAFFGQGTRLTVV.

In this sample, this clonotype turned up a few times. CDR3 in amino acids: CATSDPASYQPQHF. CDR3 DNA: TGTGCCACCAGTGATCCCGCCTCATATCAGCCCCAGCATTTT. The genes are TRBV24-1 and TRBJ1-5; D is unresolved. This CDR3 has 14 amino acids. Germline V gene data show CDR1 as KGHDR and CDR2 as SFDVKD. Between the trimmed V and J ends, which lost 3 bases and 5 bases, there was a span of 10 bases.

V gene TRBV20-1 combines with J gene TRBJ2-3; unclear D gene. Trimming cost V 7 bases and J 0 bases, with 11 bases left between them. Germline assignment: CDR1 DFQATT and CDR2 SNEGSKA (reference sequence). This CDR3 has 13 amino acids. The CDR3 region has the DNA TGCAGTGAGGCCAGTCCTAGCACAGATACGCAGTATTTT. Its protein is CSEASPSTDTQYF.

As for this clonotype: Germline is not matched at one junction end, which may reflect a read error. The chain recombines TRBV6-2 or TRBV6-3 with TRBJ2-1, with D perhaps TRBD2 (5 bases). Germline-derived CDR1 and CDR2 are MNHEY and SVGEGT. This CDR3 region has 11 residues. The CDR3 DNA reads TGTGCCAGCAGTTATTTCGGGGTCCTCTACTTC. It codes for CASSYFGVLYF.

The gene calls are TRBV6-5 and TRBJ2-5; D gene uncertain. V was clipped by 0 bases and J by 2 bases, with 10 bases between them. In germline, CDR1 is MNHEY, CDR2 SVGAGI. The length of the CDR3 is 15 residues. In nucleotides, the CDR3 is TGTGCCAGCAGTTACTCTTTCGCAAGACAAGAGACCCAGTACTTC. Protein sequence: CASSYSFARQETQYF.